The rows below give T cell receptor beta chains drawn from one sample of a study of OX40 agonist ivuxolimab in advanced cancers. Sequenced by immunoSEQ multiplex PCR; TCRdb stores in-frame clones only, minus some. The sample records roughly 61,000 clones, about nine tenths being singletons. Sequencing used CD4+ or CD8+ T cells sorted from blood, obtained in a trial of the OX40 agonist ivuxolimab. All receptors derive from an adult with an advanced solid tumor such as melanoma, head and neck, liver or kidney cancer. Both conserved end residues are part of each CDR3. Fields, in order: D gene, V gene, clone size, J gene, CDR3 protein, CDR3 DNA. D genes are given only for firm matches. Part of the rows lack a size; the others show once, few, many or a class for expanded clones.

D: -
V: TRBV6-6
size: -
J: TRBJ2-2
CDR3: CASSKPNTGELFF
DNA: TGTGCCAGCAGTAAACCCAACACCGGGGAGCTGTTTTTT

D: TRBD1
V: TRBV28
size: -
J: TRBJ1-1
CDR3: CASSERQGVWAEAFF
DNA: TGTGCCAGCAGTGAGAGGCAGGGGGTATGGGCTGAAGCTTTCTTT

D: TRBD2
V: TRBV29-1
size: -
J: TRBJ2-1
CDR3: CSVVGASGNSFSNEQFF
DNA: TGCAGCGTTGTAGGGGCTAGCGGGAACTCATTTTCCAATGAGCAGTTCTTC

D: -
V: TRBV6-6
size: -
J: TRBJ2-2
CDR3: CASSLQGVGNTGELFF
DNA: TGTGCCAGCAGCCTACAGGGAGTGGGGAACACCGGGGAGCTGTTTTTT

D: TRBD1
V: TRBV4-1
size: -
J: TRBJ2-3
CDR3: CASSQTPDRGTDTQYF
DNA: TGCGCCAGCAGCCAAACCCCCGACAGGGGCACAGATACGCAGTATTTT

D: TRBD1
V: TRBV15
size: -
J: TRBJ2-5
CDR3: CATSRIDRDQETQYF
DNA: TGTGCCACCAGCAGGATCGACAGGGACCAAGAGACCCAGTACTTC

D: TRBD1
V: TRBV25-1
size: -
J: TRBJ1-3
CDR3: CASSYLGTARSGNTIYF
DNA: TGTGCCAGCAGTTACCTCGGGACAGCTCGCTCTGGAAACACCATATATTTT

D: -
V: TRBV6-5
size: -
J: TRBJ2-7
CDR3: CASSTGAYEQYF
DNA: TGTGCCAGCTCGACAGGTGCCTACGAGCAGTACTTC

D: -
V: TRBV18
size: -
J: TRBJ1-4
CDR3: CASSPMGTTNEKLFF
DNA: TGTGCCAGCTCACCCATGGGAACAACTAATGAAAAACTGTTTTTT

D: -
V: TRBV28
size: -
J: TRBJ2-7
CDR3: CASSLRTPNPYEQYF
DNA: TGTGCCAGCAGTTTACGGACACCTAATCCCTACGAGCAGTACTTC

D: TRBD2
V: TRBV10-3
size: once
J: TRBJ2-2
CDR3: CATRGTTGELFF
DNA: TGTGCCACGCGGGGGACCACCGGGGAGCTGTTTTTT

D: -
V: TRBV5-6
size: -
J: TRBJ2-5
CDR3: CASSLAPRETQYF
DNA: TGTGCCAGCAGCTTGGCCCCTCGGGAGACCCAGTACTTC

D: TRBD1
V: TRBV27
size: -
J: TRBJ1-2
CDR3: CASSLVADRAGYTF
DNA: TGTGCCAGCAGTTTGGTGGCGGACAGGGCCGGCTACACCTTC

D: -
V: TRBV6-5
size: -
J: TRBJ1-4
CDR3: CASSWGEQGEKLFF
DNA: TGTGCCAGCAGTTGGGGGGAACAAGGAGAAAAACTGTTTTTT

D: TRBD2
V: TRBV7-2
size: -
J: TRBJ2-2
CDR3: CASSLVTGLANTGELFF
DNA: TGTGCCAGCAGCTTAGTAACTGGACTAGCGAACACCGGGGAGCTGTTTTTT

D: -
V: TRBV29-1
size: -
J: TRBJ1-3
CDR3: CSVEDRGAIYF
DNA: TGCAGCGTTGAAGACCGGGGGGCCATATATTTT

D: TRBD1
V: TRBV6-5
size: -
J: TRBJ2-7
CDR3: CASSKPGQFSYEQYF
DNA: TGTGCCAGCAGTAAACCGGGACAGTTCTCCTACGAGCAGTACTTC

D: -
V: TRBV7-2
size: -
J: TRBJ2-7
CDR3: CASSLAAGLTYEQYF
DNA: TGTGCCAGCAGCTTAGCGGCAGGGTTAACCTACGAGCAGTACTTC

D: -
V: TRBV14
size: -
J: TRBJ2-7
CDR3: CASSQDLRGSREQYF
DNA: TGTGCCAGCAGCCAAGATCTGCGAGGAAGCCGCGAGCAGTACTTC

D: -
V: TRBV18
size: -
J: TRBJ2-7
CDR3: CASSPNVGTPYEQYF
DNA: TGTGCCAGCTCACCAAACGTCGGGACACCCTACGAGCAGTACTTC